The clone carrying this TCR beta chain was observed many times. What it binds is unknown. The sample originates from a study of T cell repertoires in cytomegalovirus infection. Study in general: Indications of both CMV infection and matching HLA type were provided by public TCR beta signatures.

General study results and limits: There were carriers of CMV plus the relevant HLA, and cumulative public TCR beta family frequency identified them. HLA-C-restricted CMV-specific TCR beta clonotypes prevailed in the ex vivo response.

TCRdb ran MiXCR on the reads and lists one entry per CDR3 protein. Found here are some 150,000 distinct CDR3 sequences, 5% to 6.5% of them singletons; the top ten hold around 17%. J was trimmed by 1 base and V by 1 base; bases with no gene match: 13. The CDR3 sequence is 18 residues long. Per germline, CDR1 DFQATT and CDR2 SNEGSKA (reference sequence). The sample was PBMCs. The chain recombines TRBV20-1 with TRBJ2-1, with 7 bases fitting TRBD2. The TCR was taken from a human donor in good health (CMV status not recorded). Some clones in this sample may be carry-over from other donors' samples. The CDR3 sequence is CSARGFGQRGGSYNEQFF. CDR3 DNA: TGCAGTGCTAGAGGGTTCGGCCAGCGGGGAGGGTCCTACAATGAGCAGTTCTTC.